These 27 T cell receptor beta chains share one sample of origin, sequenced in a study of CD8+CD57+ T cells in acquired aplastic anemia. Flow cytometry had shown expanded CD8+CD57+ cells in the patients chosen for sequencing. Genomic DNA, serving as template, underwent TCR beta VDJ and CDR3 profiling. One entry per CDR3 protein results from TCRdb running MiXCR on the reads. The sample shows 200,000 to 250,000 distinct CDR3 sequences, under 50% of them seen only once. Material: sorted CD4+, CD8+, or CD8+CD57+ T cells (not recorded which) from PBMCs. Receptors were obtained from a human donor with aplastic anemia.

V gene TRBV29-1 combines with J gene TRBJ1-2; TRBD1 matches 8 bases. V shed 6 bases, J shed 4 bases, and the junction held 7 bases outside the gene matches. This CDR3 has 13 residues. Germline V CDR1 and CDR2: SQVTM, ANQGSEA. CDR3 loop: CSVELQGGYGYTF. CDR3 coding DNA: TGCAGCGTGGAGTTACAGGGGGGCTATGGCTACACCTTC.

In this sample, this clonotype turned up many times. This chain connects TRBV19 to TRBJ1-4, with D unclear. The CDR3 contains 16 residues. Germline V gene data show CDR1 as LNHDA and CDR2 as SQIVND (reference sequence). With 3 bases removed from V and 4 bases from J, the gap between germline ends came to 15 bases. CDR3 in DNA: TGTGCCAGTAGTATTTCCCCCGGGATACTTAATGAAAAACTGTTTTTT. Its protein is CASSISPGILNEKLFF.

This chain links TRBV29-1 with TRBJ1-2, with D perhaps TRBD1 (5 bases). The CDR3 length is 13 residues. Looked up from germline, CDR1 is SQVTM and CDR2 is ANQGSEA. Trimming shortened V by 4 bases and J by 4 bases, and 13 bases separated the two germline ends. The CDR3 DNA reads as TGCAGCGTTGGGCAGGGCGGAAGCTATGGCTACACCTTC. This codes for CSVGQGGSYGYTF.

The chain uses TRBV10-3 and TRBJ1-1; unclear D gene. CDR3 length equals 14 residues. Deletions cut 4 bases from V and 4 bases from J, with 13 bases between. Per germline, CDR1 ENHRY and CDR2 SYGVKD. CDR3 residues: CAISAGQPPTEAFF. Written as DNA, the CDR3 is TGTGCCATCAGTGCTGGCCAACCTCCCACTGAAGCTTTCTTT.

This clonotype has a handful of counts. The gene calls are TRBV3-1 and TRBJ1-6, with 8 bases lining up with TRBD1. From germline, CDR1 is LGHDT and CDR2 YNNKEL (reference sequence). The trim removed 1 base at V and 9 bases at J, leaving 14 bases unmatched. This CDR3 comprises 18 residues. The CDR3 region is CASSQVGTGFKVGSPLHF. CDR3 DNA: TGTGCCAGCAGCCAAGTCGGGACAGGCTTTAAGGTTGGTTCACCCCTCCACTTT.

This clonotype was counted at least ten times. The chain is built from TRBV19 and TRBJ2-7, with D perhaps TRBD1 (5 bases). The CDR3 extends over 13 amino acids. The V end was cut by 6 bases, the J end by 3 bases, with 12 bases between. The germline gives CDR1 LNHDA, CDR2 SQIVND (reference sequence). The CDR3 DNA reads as TGTGCCAGTAGCACTCTTCAGGGCTACGAGCAGTACTTC. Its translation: CASSTLQGYEQYF. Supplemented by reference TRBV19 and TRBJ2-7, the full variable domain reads DGGITQSPKYLFRKEGQNVTLSCEQNLNHDAMYWYRQDPGQGLRLIYYSQIVNDFQKGDIAEGYSVSREKKESFPLTVTSAQKNPTAFYLCASSTLQGYEQYFGPGTRLTVT.

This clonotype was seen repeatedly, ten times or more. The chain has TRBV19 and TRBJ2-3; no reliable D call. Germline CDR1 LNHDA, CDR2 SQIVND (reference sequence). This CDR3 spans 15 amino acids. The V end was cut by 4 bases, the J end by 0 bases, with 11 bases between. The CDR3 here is CASSTDTSSTDTQYF. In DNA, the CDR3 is TGTGCCAGTAGTACCGATACCTCTAGCACAGATACGCAGTATTTT. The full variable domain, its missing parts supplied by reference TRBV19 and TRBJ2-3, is DGGITQSPKYLFRKEGQNVTLSCEQNLNHDAMYWYRQDPGQGLRLIYYSQIVNDFQKGDIAEGYSVSREKKESFPLTVTSAQKNPTAFYLCASSTDTSSTDTQYFGPGTRLTVL.

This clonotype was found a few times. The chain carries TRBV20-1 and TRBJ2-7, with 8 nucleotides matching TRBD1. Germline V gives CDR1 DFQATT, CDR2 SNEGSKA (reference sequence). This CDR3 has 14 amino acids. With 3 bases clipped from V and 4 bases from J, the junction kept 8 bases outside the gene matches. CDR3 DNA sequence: TGCAGTGCTAGTAGGGCAGGGGGCGCGTACGAGCAGTACTTC. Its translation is CSASRAGGAYEQYF.

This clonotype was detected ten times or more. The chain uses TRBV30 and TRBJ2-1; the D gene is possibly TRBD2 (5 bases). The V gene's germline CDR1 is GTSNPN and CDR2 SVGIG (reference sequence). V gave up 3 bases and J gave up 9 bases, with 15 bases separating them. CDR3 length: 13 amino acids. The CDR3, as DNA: TGTGCCTGGAGCCGGACTGCGCCCGGTGAGCAGTTCTTC. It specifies CAWSRTAPGEQFF.

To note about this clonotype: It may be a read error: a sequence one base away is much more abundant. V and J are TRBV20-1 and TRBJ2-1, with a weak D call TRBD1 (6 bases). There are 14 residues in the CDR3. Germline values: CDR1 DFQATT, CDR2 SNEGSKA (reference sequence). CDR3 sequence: CSAREGHFYNEQLF. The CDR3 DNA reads TGCAGTGCTAGAGAGGGACATTTCTACAATGAGCAGCTCTTC.

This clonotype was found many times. CDR3 region: CASSEGADHYGYTF. Here the CDR3 DNA reads TGTGCCAGCAGTGAAGGGGCGGACCACTATGGCTACACCTTC. The chain combines TRBV2 with TRBJ1-2; no firm D call. CDR3 size: 14 residues. Trimming stripped 1 base from V and 3 bases from J, with 9 bases between. The germline gives CDR1 SNHLY, CDR2 FYNNEI.

CDR3 DNA sequence: TGTGCCAGCAGCTACAGCAGGGTCTATAATTCACCCCTCCACTTT. The encoded protein is CASSYSRVYNSPLHF. The chain employs TRBV7-9 and TRBJ1-6, with D tentatively TRBD1 (5 bases). Germline assignment: CDR1 SEHNR and CDR2 FQNEAQ (reference sequence). With 4 bases removed from V and 3 bases from J, the gap between germline ends came to 10 bases. CDR3 length: 15 amino acids.

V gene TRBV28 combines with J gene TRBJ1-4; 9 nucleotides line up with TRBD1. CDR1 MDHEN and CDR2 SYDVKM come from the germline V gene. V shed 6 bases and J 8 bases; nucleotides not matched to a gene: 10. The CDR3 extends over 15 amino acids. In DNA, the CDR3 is TGTGCCAGCAGCCGAAAGACAGGGGGTGGGGAAAAACTGTTTTTT. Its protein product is CASSRKTGGGEKLFF.

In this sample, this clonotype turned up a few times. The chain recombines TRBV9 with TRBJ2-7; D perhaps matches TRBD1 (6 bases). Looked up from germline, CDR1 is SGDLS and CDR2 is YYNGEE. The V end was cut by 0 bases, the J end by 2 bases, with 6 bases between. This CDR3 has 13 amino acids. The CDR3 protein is CASSVDRAYEQYF. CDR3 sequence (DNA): TGTGCCAGCAGCGTAGACAGGGCCTACGAGCAGTACTTC.

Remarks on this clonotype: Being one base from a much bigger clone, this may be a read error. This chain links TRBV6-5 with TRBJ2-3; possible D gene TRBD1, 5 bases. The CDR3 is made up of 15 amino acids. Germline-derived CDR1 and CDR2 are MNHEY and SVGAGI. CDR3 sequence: CAGSRVGRGTDTQYF. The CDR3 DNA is TGTGCCGGCAGTCGTGTGGGCAGGGGCACAGATACGCAGTATTTT.

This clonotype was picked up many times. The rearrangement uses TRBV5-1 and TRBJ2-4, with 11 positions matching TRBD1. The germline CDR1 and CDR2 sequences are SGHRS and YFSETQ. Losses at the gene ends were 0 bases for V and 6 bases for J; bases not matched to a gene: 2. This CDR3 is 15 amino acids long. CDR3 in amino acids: CASSLGGTGGNIQYF. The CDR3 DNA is TGCGCCAGCAGCTTGGGGGGGACAGGGGGAAACATTCAGTACTTC.

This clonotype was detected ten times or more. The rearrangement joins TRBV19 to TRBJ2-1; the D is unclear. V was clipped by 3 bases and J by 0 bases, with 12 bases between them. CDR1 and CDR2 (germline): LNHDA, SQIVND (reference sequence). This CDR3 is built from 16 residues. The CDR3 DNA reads TGTGCCAGTAGTATCCTCCACAGAAACTCCTACAATGAGCAGTTCTTC. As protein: CASSILHRNSYNEQFF. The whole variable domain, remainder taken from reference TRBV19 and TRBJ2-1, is DGGITQSPKYLFRKEGQNVTLSCEQNLNHDAMYWYRQDPGQGLRLIYYSQIVNDFQKGDIAEGYSVSREKKESFPLTVTSAQKNPTAFYLCASSILHRNSYNEQFFGPGTRLTVL.

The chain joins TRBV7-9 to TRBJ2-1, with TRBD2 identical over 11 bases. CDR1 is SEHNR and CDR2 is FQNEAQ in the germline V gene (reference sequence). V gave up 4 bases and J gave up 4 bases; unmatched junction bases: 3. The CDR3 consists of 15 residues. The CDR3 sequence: CASSSGLAAYNEQFF. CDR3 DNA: TGTGCCAGCAGCTCGGGACTAGCGGCTTACAATGAGCAGTTCTTC.

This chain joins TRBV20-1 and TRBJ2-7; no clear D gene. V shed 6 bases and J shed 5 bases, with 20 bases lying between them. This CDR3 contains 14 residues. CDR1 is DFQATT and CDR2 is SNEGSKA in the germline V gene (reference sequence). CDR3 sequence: CSASERLVLNEQYF. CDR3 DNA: TGCAGTGCGTCAGAACGACTGGTCCTGAACGAGCAGTACTTC.

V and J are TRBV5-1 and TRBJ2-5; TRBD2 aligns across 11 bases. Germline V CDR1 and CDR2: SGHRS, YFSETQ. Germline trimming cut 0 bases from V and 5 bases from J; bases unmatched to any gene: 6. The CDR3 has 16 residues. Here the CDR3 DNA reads TGCGCCAGCAGCTTGGTTAGCGGGAGGGCAACCGAGACCCAGTACTTC. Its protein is CASSLVSGRATETQYF.

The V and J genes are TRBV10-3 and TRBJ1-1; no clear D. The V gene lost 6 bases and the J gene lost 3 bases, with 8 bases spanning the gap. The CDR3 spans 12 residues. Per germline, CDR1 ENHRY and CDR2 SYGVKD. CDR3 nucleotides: TGTGCCATCAGAATGGCCGACACTGAAGCTTTCTTT. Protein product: CAIRMADTEAFF.

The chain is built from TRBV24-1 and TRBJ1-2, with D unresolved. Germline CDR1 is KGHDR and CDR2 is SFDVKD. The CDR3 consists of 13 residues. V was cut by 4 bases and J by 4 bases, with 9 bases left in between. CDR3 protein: CATSEPGFYGYTF. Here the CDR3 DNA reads TGTGCCACCAGTGAACCGGGGTTCTATGGCTACACCTTC.

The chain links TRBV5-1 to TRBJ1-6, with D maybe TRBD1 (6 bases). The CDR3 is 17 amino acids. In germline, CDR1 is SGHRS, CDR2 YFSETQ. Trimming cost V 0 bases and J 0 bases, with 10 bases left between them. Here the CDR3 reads CASSLGGGDSYNSPLHF. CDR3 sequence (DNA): TGCGCCAGCAGCTTGGGAGGGGGGGACTCCTATAATTCACCCCTCCACTTT.

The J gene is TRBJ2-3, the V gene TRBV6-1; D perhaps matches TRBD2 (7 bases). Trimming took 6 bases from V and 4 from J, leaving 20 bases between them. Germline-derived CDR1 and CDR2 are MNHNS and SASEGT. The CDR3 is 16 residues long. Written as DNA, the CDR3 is TGTGCCAGCAGGGTCAGGGATGGGGGGGCCCCAGATACGCAGTATTTT. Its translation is CASRVRDGGAPDTQYF.

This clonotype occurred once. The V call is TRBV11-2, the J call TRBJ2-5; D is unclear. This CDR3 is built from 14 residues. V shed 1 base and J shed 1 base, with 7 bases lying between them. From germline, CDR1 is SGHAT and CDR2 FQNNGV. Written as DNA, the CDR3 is TGTGCCAGCAGCTTAGTGCACTCCCAAGAGACCCAGTACTTC. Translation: CASSLVHSQETQYF.

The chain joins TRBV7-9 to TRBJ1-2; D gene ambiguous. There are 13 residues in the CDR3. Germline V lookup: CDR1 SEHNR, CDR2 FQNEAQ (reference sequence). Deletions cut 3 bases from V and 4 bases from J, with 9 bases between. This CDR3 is CASSLGVGYGYTF. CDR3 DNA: TGTGCCAGCAGCTTGGGCGTGGGCTATGGCTACACCTTC. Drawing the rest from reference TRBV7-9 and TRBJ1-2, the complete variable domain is DTGVSQNPRHKITKRGQNVTFRCDPISEHNRLYWYRQTLGQGPEFLTYFQNEAQLEKSRLLSDRFSAERPKGSFSTLEIQRTEQGDSAMYLCASSLGVGYGYTFGSGTRLTVV.

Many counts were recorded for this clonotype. The DNA of the CDR3 is TGTGCCAGCAGGGTACCGAACACCGGGGAGCTGTTTTTT. Its translation: CASRVPNTGELFF. The V call is TRBV2, the J call TRBJ2-2; D not resolved. CDR1 and CDR2 from the germline V gene are SNHLY and FYNNEI. The CDR3 is made up of 13 amino acids. V was pared by 6 bases and J by 0 bases, with 5 bases between.